This T cell receptor (beta chain) originates from a study of cytomegalovirus exposure and HLA in healthy donors (TCRdb year 2017). Regarding the complete study: An earlier analysis of under 600 of the donors reported more than 250 Gb of sequence data and 120 million or so unique TCR beta sequences from some 180 million T cells. An early release that covered roughly 600 HLA-typed donors contained about 300 gigabases of sequencing data and some 87 million unique TCR sequences. In addition to the first cohort of approximately 650 subjects, a separate validation cohort of 100 to 150 different subjects was used. In the later analysis, no new phenotypic data were used to find candidate immune exposures; instead, reliance was placed on TCR beta sequences and their occurrence across donors. Roughly 5 DR-DQ haplotypes were handled as single units for association and clustering, since linkage in the cohort was strong. Alongside the repertoire data, information on donor age, sex, ethnicity and CMV serostatus was compiled. Every discovery cohort repertoire had been produced on one sequencing platform. On average, roughly 250,000 unique TCR beta nucleotide sequences were sequenced per donor among some 420 genotyped donors of the cohort, with about 17% of those sequences being non-productive. The number of donors typed differed by locus, with 629-630 for A, B, C, DRB1 and DQB1, around 560 for DQA1, 600 to 610 for DPA1, and around 430 for DPB1. The study aimed to test whether cataloging public T cell receptors could reveal signatures of past pathogen exposure. A later genetic analysis used genome-wide SNP genotypes for about 65% of the 666 donors, treating that subset as a discovery cohort. To decide whether each TCR beta V gene segment behaved as functional or pseudogenic, an earlier analysis of approximately 590 of the donors relied on high-throughput TCR beta sequencing. Of the approximately 400 genotyped donors, roughly 85% fell in the genetic ancestry cluster associated with self-reported Caucasian donors. In a later analysis, previously published TCR beta repertoires from 670 or so donors were re-analyzed and high-resolution HLA genotyping was added so that TCR occurrence patterns could be studied. To predict cytomegalovirus infection status, the study combined high-throughput TCR immunosequencing, statistical association of individual TCRs with disease status, and machine learning. Both class I and class II loci were covered by HLA typing, at four-digit resolution. The study used immunosequencing to profile the T cell repertoires of some 600 subjects and linked those repertoires to cytomegalovirus serostatus. Study-wide conclusions, independent of this receptor: Because the 87-base-pair reads could not distinguish some IMGT-functional V segments, including TRBV6-2 and TRBV6-3, those segments were excluded. In the study, about 150 TCR beta chains were listed as associated with cytomegalovirus. At a false discovery rate of 0.05, a later analysis linked approximately 18,000 TCR beta sequences to specific HLA alleles. Because some donors lacked HLA typing at each locus, the association tests relied only on the typed subset. In a later analysis, several top co-occurrence clusters were reported to appear linked to parvovirus B19, influenza, CMV and Epstein-Barr virus. Roughly uniform sequencing depth across donors was assumed in presence/absence analyses, although this assumption may not hold. Strong co-occurrence of HLA alleles, especially DR and DQ, made assigning TCR associations to individual alleles difficult. The earlier analysis of around 600 of the donors excluded 15 to 20 rarely observed V segments, including chromosome 9 orphons, because counts were too low. Immune exposure information for the cohort was limited to CMV serostatus. A cluster of highly shared sequence variants was judged likely to be a technical artifact of the sequencing pipeline. A further reported finding was that TCR beta sequences accurately predicted the HLA-A and HLA-B alleles for most subjects in the first cohort. An association between a missense DCLRE1C variant and V-gene and J-gene trimming of TCR beta chains was found in a later genetic analysis and replicated in an independent cohort. Correlated functional status among segregating V segments might reflect linkage disequilibrium, but an unknown experimental factor could not be ruled out. The authors suggested that the approach could potentially be generalized to other disease states and immunological phenotypes. In vitro tests confirmed that a few of the cytomegalovirus-associated TCR beta chains recognize cytomegalovirus antigens. In an earlier analysis of approximately 590 of the donors, most TCR beta V segments appeared in productive rearrangements about 87% or about 30% of the time, broadly matching IMGT annotations. A later analysis found that most CMV-associated TCR beta chains appeared HLA-restricted, with HLA associations seemingly driven largely by CMV exposure. The classifier was reported to diagnose cytomegalovirus status with high specificity and sensitivity in both the original cohort and the validation cohort. Across donors, most TCR sequences were observed very rarely, whereas some public TCRs were present in many individuals. In a later analysis, HLA-associated TCR beta chains were found to be more clonally expanded and to have lower generation probabilities than equally common non-associated chains. In a later analysis, TCR association rates were found to vary across HLA loci, with the most associated TCRs seen for DRB1 alleles and the fewest for HLA-C alleles. According to a later genetic analysis, donors in an Asian-associated ancestry cluster had fewer N-insertions in productive TCRs than the roughly 670-donor mean. In this cohort, only TCR beta chains were sequenced, and detectable features were limited by the absence of alpha or paired-chain data.

Here V drops 8 bases and J drops 0 bases, and the junction holds 0 bases not matched to any gene. CDR1 and CDR2 are read off the germline V gene (reference sequence) as SEHNR and FQNEAQ. Counted from cysteine to phenylalanine, this CDR3 has 12 amino acids. Only the CDR3 DNA stays, 36 bases, in frame from base 1. Library preparation employed the immunoSEQ multiplex PCR assay. For the multiplex PCR, a mixture combining 60 forward primers for TCR Vbeta segments and 13 reverse primers for TCR Jbeta segments was used. Amplification of the CDR3 region of rearranged TCR beta genes was performed with a multiplex PCR assay on genomic DNA. Amplified TCR beta libraries were sequenced as 87-base-pair reads on the Illumina HiSeq System. Turning to the authors' computational methods: A later analysis counted tens of millions of unique TCR beta chains across the 650 to 700 repertoires, and 10 million to 11 million of these chains were shared by at least two donors. Raw reads were error-corrected and collapsed into unique sequences by a nearest-neighbor algorithm in which closely related sequences were merged to remove PCR and sequencing errors. CDR3 sequences were aligned to IMGT reference sequences to assign V, D and J gene segments. For a sequence to be retained, at least a six-nucleotide match to both a V gene segment and a J gene segment was required. A rearrangement was called productive if the CDR3 had no stop codons and remained in frame with V and J, and every other rearrangement was called non-productive. CDR3 was defined according to IMGT convention as the region running from the second conserved V-encoded cysteine to the conserved J-encoded phenylalanine. In an earlier analysis of around 570 of the donors, sequences lacking an unambiguous match to a single V gene segment were excluded. In an earlier analysis of 500 to 750 of the donors, V segments were called functional above 56.7% productive rearrangements and were called segregating when the between-donor standard deviation exceeded 5%. A statistical classification framework was built to diagnose cytomegalovirus status from the catalog of TCR beta chain sequences. In a later analysis, V and J genes were assigned by comparing TCR nucleotide sequences against IMGT/GENE-DB human TR gene sequences. The TCRdist pipeline was used in a later analysis to assign CDR3 sequences and most-parsimonious VDJ recombination scenarios. In a later analysis, every TCR beta chain was defined by the combination of its CDR3 amino acid sequence and its V-gene family, and reads without a unique V-gene family were dropped. As a way to deal with suspected cross-contamination and a sequencing artifact, a later analysis dropped roughly 600 nucleotide sequences that were highly shared and had low generation probability. For each public chain, a later analysis derived a clonal expansion index from normalized ranks of inferred template counts within each repertoire. In a later analysis, generation probabilities were computed using a VDJ recombination model fitted to out-of-frame rearrangements, and the results were checked against IGoR. A later analysis scored TCR-TCR, TCR-HLA and TCR-CMV co-occurrence with hypergeometric tests, applying a repertoire-size bias correction to TCR pairs. In a later analysis, false discovery rates were estimated by permuting HLA or CMV assignments 20 times. A later analysis grouped co-occurring TCRs with DBSCAN, adding TCRdist sequence similarity when clustering within HLA-allele-positive subsets. Repertoires with fewer than 30,000 or more than 120,000 public chains were left out of co-occurrence clustering, as were roughly five repertoires with anomalous nucleotide sharing. Imported from immuneACCESS, the table was reduced by TCRdb to in-frame sequences with V and J called. These copies leave out some clones; in studies compared against another copy, an unresolved V gene accounts for under half, and the cause of the remainder is not known. V, J and clone size are those of that table, while D and trimming were read from the DNA. The sample data list approximately 89,000 clones, and less than 75% of these were observed just once. The biggest ten clones account for around 5.5% of the sample.

The cohort consisted of more than 650 healthy bone marrow donors. At the time of sampling, every cohort member was nominally healthy, though immune exposures that went unrecorded were likely present. The donor tested CMV seropositive and was one of the 289 seropositive cohort members. A peripheral blood sample was collected from each donor, and TCR beta sequencing was performed on peripheral blood mononuclear cells. The Qiagen DNeasy Blood Extraction Kit was used to extract genomic DNA from the blood cell samples. Note on this clone: There is no known antigen for this receptor. No clone much larger than this one lies a single base away; base qualities are absent.

Sequencing input: PBMCs. The sequence came from a woman in her thirties in good health and CMV-seropositive. The V and J segments used are TRBV7-9 and TRBJ2-5, with 7 central nucleotides matching TRBD2. The sequenced DNA: TGTGCCAGCGGGGGGGACCAAGAGACCCAGTACTTC. It translates as CASGGDQETQYF.